What follows are 30 T cell receptor beta chains derived from one specimen sequenced in a study of OX40 agonist ivuxolimab in advanced cancers. The data were produced by immunoSEQ multiplex PCR, yet TCRdb's version contains in-frame clones alone and is incomplete. The sample contains roughly 56,000 clones, roughly 89% of which appear only once. Sequencing was performed on CD4+ or CD8+ T cells sorted from blood, taken in a trial of the OX40 agonist ivuxolimab. The receptor source for this set is an adult with an advanced solid tumor such as melanoma, head and neck, liver or kidney cancer.

This chain uses TRBV18 with TRBJ1-1; TRBD1 agrees at 9 bases. There are 13 residues in the CDR3. Germline assignment: CDR1 KGHSH and CDR2 LQKENI. V lost 3 bases, J lost 9 bases, and 5 bases stayed unmatched. As DNA, the CDR3 is TGTGCCAGCTCACCTGGGGACAGGGCGAAAGCTTTCTTT. Amino acids: CASSPGDRAKAFF. Full variable domain (outside the CDR3, taken from reference TRBV18 and TRBJ1-1): NAGVMQNPRHLVRRRGQEARLRCSPMKGHSHVYWYRQLPEEGLKFMVYLQKENIIDESGMPKERFSAEFPKEGPSILRIQQVVRGDSAAYFCASSPGDRAKAFFGQGTRLTVV.

The J gene is TRBJ1-3, the V gene TRBV29-1; D remains ambiguous. This CDR3 spans 12 amino acids. From germline, CDR1 is SQVTM and CDR2 ANQGSEA. With 2 bases removed from V and 1 base from J, the gap between germline ends came to 3 bases. The CDR3 DNA reads TGCAGCGTTGAAAGTTCTGGAAACACCATATATTTT. It is translated as CSVESSGNTIYF.

The rearrangement joins TRBV30 to TRBJ1-3; D is undetermined. CDR3 length: 13 residues. The germline V gene has CDR1 GTSNPN and CDR2 SVGIG (reference sequence). V was pared by 8 bases and J by 0 bases, with 11 bases between. The CDR3 loop is CAKRGSSGNTIYF. In nucleotides, the CDR3 is TGTGCCAAACGGGGAAGCTCTGGAAACACCATATATTTT.

V is TRBV6-1 and J is TRBJ1-1, with a possible D match to TRBD1 (6 bases). Trimming shortened V by 10 bases and J by 1 base, and 13 bases separated the two germline ends. Germline V gene data show CDR1 as MNHNS and CDR2 as SASEGT. The CDR3 totals 13 residues. The CDR3 spells CATEGGWNTEAFF. The CDR3 nucleotides read TGTGCCACCGAGGGGGGATGGAACACTGAAGCTTTCTTT.

This clone was detected a few times. This rearrangement joins TRBV19 to TRBJ1-1; 7 bases are shared with TRBD1. V was pared by 1 base and J by 1 base, with 0 bases of the junction left unmatched. This CDR3 spans 14 amino acids. Per germline, CDR1 LNHDA and CDR2 SQIVND (reference sequence). The CDR3 sequence: CASSIGQGNTEAFF. The CDR3, as DNA: TGTGCCAGTAGTATAGGACAGGGGAACACTGAAGCTTTCTTT.

The chain combines TRBV6-6 with TRBJ1-4, with 8 bases that match TRBD1. This CDR3 spans 14 amino acids. Germline V CDR1 and CDR2: MNHNY, SVGAGI (reference sequence). V lost 6 bases, J lost 4 bases, and 4 bases stayed unmatched. In nucleotides, the CDR3 is TGTGCCAGCAGCCGGACAGGGAATAATGAAAAACTGTTTTTT. Translated: CASSRTGNNEKLFF.

The chain links TRBV6-6 to TRBJ2-2; a weak D match, TRBD1 (5 bases). CDR3 length: 14 residues. The germline V gene has CDR1 MNHNY and CDR2 SVGAGI (reference sequence). Trimming pared 7 bases from V and 5 bases from J, leaving 14 bases between. The CDR3 loop reads CASTDIPITGELFF. CDR3 DNA: TGTGCCAGCACGGACATCCCCATTACCGGGGAGCTGTTTTTT.

This chain connects TRBV6-4 to TRBJ1-2, with D unclear. Looked up from germline, CDR1 is MRHNA and CDR2 is SNTAGT. Trimming removed 2 bases at V and 4 bases at J, with 11 bases between. The CDR3 covers 14 residues. CDR3 bases: TGTGCCAGCAGTGACACCGGCAGGAGCTATGGCTACACCTTC. Encoded protein: CASSDTGRSYGYTF.

The chain has TRBV4-2 and TRBJ2-3, with 10 bases aligning to TRBD2. With 2 bases clipped from V and 5 bases from J, the junction kept 13 bases outside the gene matches. Germline values: CDR1 LGHNA, CDR2 YNFKEQ. The CDR3 loop spans 18 amino acids. CDR3 sequence: CASSQSLAGDRGLDTQYF. The CDR3 DNA is TGTGCCAGCAGCCAAAGTCTAGCGGGAGATAGGGGATTAGATACGCAGTATTTT.

This clone has only one observation. V gene TRBV30 combines with J gene TRBJ1-6; a possible D gene is TRBD1 (5 bases). CDR1 is GTSNPN and CDR2 is SVGIG in the germline V gene (reference sequence). The CDR3 contains 13 residues. Trimming removed 0 bases from V and 9 bases from J, with 9 bases in between. CDR3 coding DNA: TGTGCCTGGAGTGTACGCGGGGGTTCACCCCTCCACTTT. Amino acids: CAWSVRGGSPLHF.

The chain is built from TRBV19 and TRBJ1-2; D is unclear. V was cut by 6 bases and J by 6 bases, with 14 bases left in between. This CDR3 has 13 residues. Germline CDR1 reads LNHDA; CDR2 reads SQIVND (reference sequence). CDR3 bases: TGTGCCAGTAGCATTACCCGACCCGATGGCTACACCTTC. Translating it yields CASSITRPDGYTF.

This sequence joins TRBV19 and TRBJ2-5; D is undetermined. V gave up 6 bases and J gave up 7 bases, with 15 bases separating them. Per germline, CDR1 LNHDA and CDR2 SQIVND (reference sequence). The CDR3 sequence is 13 residues long. CDR3 sequence (DNA): TGTGCCAGTAGCAGTTCCCCCAAGGGGACCCAGTACTTC. It yields the protein CASSSSPKGTQYF. The whole variable domain, remainder taken from reference TRBV19 and TRBJ2-5, is DGGITQSPKYLFRKEGQNVTLSCEQNLNHDAMYWYRQDPGQGLRLIYYSQIVNDFQKGDIAEGYSVSREKKESFPLTVTSAQKNPTAFYLCASSSSPKGTQYFGPGTRLLVL.

The chain combines TRBV14 with TRBJ1-2; unclear D gene. The V and J ends lost 1 base and 7 bases respectively, with 7 bases between them. CDR1 SGHDN and CDR2 FVKESK come from the germline V gene. This CDR3 spans 12 amino acids. Here the CDR3 reads CASSQGGSGYTF. CDR3 bases: TGTGCCAGCAGCCAAGGGGGAAGTGGCTACACCTTC.

The V call is TRBV7-2, the J call TRBJ1-4; D uncertain. Germline assignment: CDR1 SGHTA and CDR2 FQGNSA. The CDR3 totals 15 residues. V was cut by 3 bases and J by 6 bases, with 14 bases left in between. CDR3 protein: CASSFPYPGDEKLFF. The CDR3 DNA sequence: TGTGCCAGCAGCTTCCCTTATCCGGGCGATGAAAAACTGTTTTTT.

The rearrangement joins TRBV18 to TRBJ1-2; D is unclear. Germline loops: CDR1 KGHSH, CDR2 LQKENI. With 2 bases removed from V and 1 base from J, the gap between germline ends came to 8 bases. The length of the CDR3 is 14 residues. The CDR3 sequence: CASSPSRNNYGYTF. The CDR3 DNA reads TGTGCCAGCTCACCATCTCGGAATAACTATGGCTACACCTTC. The full variable domain, in which reference TRBV18 and TRBJ1-2 provide the parts outside the CDR3, is NAGVMQNPRHLVRRRGQEARLRCSPMKGHSHVYWYRQLPEEGLKFMVYLQKENIIDESGMPKERFSAEFPKEGPSILRIQQVVRGDSAAYFCASSPSRNNYGYTFGSGTRLTVV.

The V gene is TRBV7-8, the J gene TRBJ2-7; D is undetermined. The germline V and J ends were trimmed by 5 bases and 1 base, with 12 bases remaining between them. The V gene's germline CDR1 is SGHVS and CDR2 FQNEAQ. The CDR3 spans 14 residues. CDR3 coding DNA: TGTGCCAGCAGCCGCGGACGGCCGTCCTACGAGCAGTACTTC. Translated: CASSRGRPSYEQYF.

This chain's CDR3 is CASSLIGSENNEQFF. CDR3 coding DNA: TGTGCCAGCAGCTTGATCGGGAGCGAAAACAATGAGCAGTTCTTC. The chain combines TRBV5-6 with TRBJ2-1; D possibly corresponds to TRBD2 (6 bases). The V gene's germline CDR1 is SGHDT and CDR2 YYEEEE. V lost 1 base to trimming and J lost 5 bases, with 13 bases between them. The CDR3 totals 15 residues.

This chain connects TRBV4-1 to TRBJ2-2; no firm D call. Trimming stripped 0 bases from V and 6 bases from J, with 8 bases between. Germline V CDR1 and CDR2: MGHRA, YSYEKL. This CDR3 contains 14 residues. The CDR3 nucleotides read TGCGCCAGCAGCCAAGAGCCAAGGGCCGGGGAGCTGTTTTTT. It codes for CASSQEPRAGELFF.

The rearrangement links TRBV12-5 to TRBJ2-5, with 7 bases lining up with TRBD2. CDR1 is LGHNT and CDR2 is FRNRAP in the germline V gene. V shed 2 bases and J 5 bases; nucleotides not matched to a gene: 2. The CDR3 sequence is 13 residues long. DNA of the CDR3: TGTGCTAGTGGTTTGCGGGGAGGGGAGACCCAGTACTTC. This translates into CASGLRGGETQYF.

The chain joins TRBV5-1 to TRBJ2-3; possibly TRBD1 for D (5 bases). The germline V and J ends were trimmed by 0 bases and 3 bases, with 17 bases remaining between them. Germline V gene sequence: CDR1 SGHRS, CDR2 YFSETQ. This CDR3 contains 17 residues. The CDR3: CASSLDFLTGPTDTQYF. CDR3 DNA: TGCGCCAGCAGCTTGGATTTTCTAACAGGACCTACAGATACGCAGTATTTT.

The chain carries TRBV5-4 and TRBJ2-5, with TRBD1 matching 7 bases. The V and J ends lost 3 bases and 4 bases, in that order; junction bases with no gene match: 6. Germline CDR1 reads SGHNT; CDR2 reads YYREEE (reference sequence). The CDR3 totals 14 residues. CDR3 bases: TGTGCCAGCAGCTCCACAGGGGTGCGAGAGACCCAGTACTTC. Protein sequence: CASSSTGVRETQYF.

This sequence joins TRBV5-1 and TRBJ2-6; 8 bases are a match to TRBD1. V dropped 0 bases and J dropped 3; count of bases not matched to a gene: 8. Germline CDR1 reads SGHRS; CDR2 reads YFSETQ. This CDR3 is built from 18 residues. The CDR3 nucleotides are TGCGCCAGCAGCTTGGATGCAGGGGGCGCGGGTGGGGCCAACGTCCTGACTTTC. It specifies CASSLDAGGAGGANVLTF.

V usage is TRBV5-1 and J usage is TRBJ1-6; no definite D call. The CDR3 has 12 residues. V lost 1 base to trimming and J lost 7 bases, with 3 bases between them. Germline V gene data show CDR1 as SGHRS and CDR2 as YFSETQ. In DNA, the CDR3 is TGCGCCAGCAGCTTGCAGAATTCACCCCTCCACTTT. This encodes CASSLQNSPLHF. Using reference TRBV5-1 and TRBJ1-6 for the parts outside the CDR3, the full variable domain is KAGVTQTPRYLIKTRGQQVTLSCSPISGHRSVSWYQQTPGQGLQFLFEYFSETQRNKGNFPGRFSGRQFSNSRSEMNVSTLELGDSALYLCASSLQNSPLHFGNGTRLTVT.

This clone was recorded once. V usage is TRBV15 and J usage is TRBJ2-3, with D unclear. This CDR3 region has 14 residues. Trimming took off 1 base at V and 1 base at J, with 6 bases between the two ends. The V gene's germline CDR1 is LNHNV and CDR2 YYDKDF (reference sequence). CDR3 nucleotides: TGTGCCACCAGCAGAGGGACGCGCACAGATACGCAGTATTTT. This gives the protein CATSRGTRTDTQYF.

This chain uses TRBV6-5 with TRBJ1-2; possibly TRBD1 for D (6 bases). Germline V CDR1 and CDR2: MNHEY, SVGAGI. The CDR3 is 14 amino acids. V was trimmed by 7 bases and J by 7 bases, leaving 19 bases between them. In nucleotides, the CDR3 is TGTGCCAGCACCCAAACTCAGGGGTTGGGTGGCTACACCTTC. Protein sequence: CASTQTQGLGGYTF.

This clone was observed a handful of times. The chain combines TRBV18 with TRBJ1-5; weak D call: TRBD1 (6 bases). The CDR3 runs to 13 residues. From germline, CDR1 is KGHSH and CDR2 LQKENI. The ends were cut back, 4 bases at V and 7 bases at J, with 11 bases in the middle. CDR3 sequence reads: CASSRGLDQPQHF. CDR3 nucleotides: TGTGCCAGCTCACGGGGGCTCGACCAGCCCCAGCATTTT.

This sequence joins TRBV6-5 and TRBJ2-5; D is perhaps TRBD1 (5 bases). The germline gives CDR1 MNHEY, CDR2 SVGAGI. The V end lost 3 bases, the J end lost 6 bases, and 14 bases lay between the germline ends. The CDR3 runs to 14 residues. The chain's CDR3 is CASSYSGSVKTQYF. CDR3 DNA sequence: TGTGCCAGCAGTTATTCAGGGTCCGTGAAGACCCAGTACTTC.

The genes are TRBV6-5 and TRBJ2-2; no clear D gene. Per germline, CDR1 MNHEY and CDR2 SVGAGI. This CDR3 contains 13 residues. The V and J ends lost 5 bases and 5 bases respectively, with 9 bases between them. CDR3 in amino acids: CASSGDRTGELFF. As DNA, the CDR3 is TGTGCCAGCAGTGGCGACCGGACCGGGGAGCTGTTTTTT.

CDR3 sequence reads: CASSLVQGNNEQFF. CDR3 sequence (DNA): TGTGCCAGCAGCTTAGTACAGGGGAACAATGAGCAGTTCTTC. The gene calls are TRBV7-6 and TRBJ2-1; 7 bases line up with TRBD1. CDR3 length: 14 residues. V was clipped by 1 base and J by 5 bases; unmatched bases: 2. Germline assignment: CDR1 SGHVS and CDR2 FNYEAQ.

The V and J genes are TRBV5-6 and TRBJ1-1, with D possibly TRBD1 on 5 matching bases. V lost 3 bases to trimming and J lost 4 bases, with 16 bases between them. This CDR3 is built from 15 residues. The germline CDR1 and CDR2 sequences are SGHDT and YYEEEE. The CDR3 here is CASSSYGGVGTEAFF. CDR3 nucleotide sequence: TGTGCCAGCAGCTCTTATGGGGGGGTGGGCACTGAAGCTTTCTTT.